This is a list of T cell receptor beta chains from one sample in a study of T cell changes during pregnancy in multiple sclerosis. Sequencing was performed with immunoSEQ multiplex PCR; in TCRdb, only in-frame clones are kept and a portion is missing. This table has 77,000 or so clones, 93% appearing once. Sequenced material: peripheral blood, taken in the second trimester of pregnancy. The source of these receptors is a female donor in good health, enrolled as a control in a pregnancy study. Both conserved end residues are part of each CDR3. The D gene is left open where the match is weak. Clone size is shown for a subset of rows, as once, few, many or a class of expanded clone.

clone_size,j_call,d_call,v_call,cdr3_aa,cdr3_nt
.,TRBJ1-5,TRBD1,TRBV19,CASSTGTGVQPQHF,TGTGCCAGTAGTACGGGGACAGGGGTTCAGCCCCAGCATTTT
.,TRBJ1-1,TRBD1,TRBV4-2,CASSPPDRVNTEAFF,TGTGCCAGCAGCCCCCCGGACAGGGTGAACACTGAAGCTTTCTTT
once,TRBJ2-3,.,TRBV7-2,CASRGLPVRDTQYF,TGTGCCAGCAGGGGACTCCCGGTACGGGATACGCAGTATTTT
.,TRBJ1-3,.,TRBV19,CASSPRLMEGGNTIYF,TGTGCCAGTAGTCCCCGGTTGATGGAGGGCGGAAACACCATATATTTT
.,TRBJ2-4,TRBD1,TRBV6-6,CASSDRVAKNIQYF,TGTGCCAGTTCCGACAGGGTAGCCAAAAACATTCAGTACTTC
once,TRBJ1-2,.,TRBV7-2,CASQPLREDSYGYTF,TGTGCCAGCCAGCCCCTCCGCGAAGACAGCTATGGCTACACCTTC
once,TRBJ2-1,.,TRBV6-5,CASSSKLHEQFF,TGTGCCAGCAGTTCTAAACTCCATGAGCAGTTCTTC
once,TRBJ1-2,TRBD1,TRBV6-5,CASSRQGPYGYTF,TGTGCCAGCAGTCGACAGGGACCCTATGGCTACACCTTC
.,TRBJ2-7,TRBD1,TRBV30,CARLGQAYEQYF,TGTGCCCGATTAGGACAGGCCTACGAGCAGTACTTC
.,TRBJ2-7,.,TRBV19,CASTQTGLIGTMVATQYF,TGTGCCAGTACCCAGACCGGGTTGATCGGGACAATGGTTGCGACGCAGTACTTC
.,TRBJ1-1,.,TRBV18,CASSPGSGNTEAFF,TGTGCCAGCTCACCAGGGAGTGGGAACACTGAAGCTTTCTTT
.,TRBJ2-2,.,TRBV19,CASLRGENTGELFF,TGTGCCAGTCTCAGGGGGGAGAACACCGGGGAGCTGTTTTTT
.,TRBJ1-5,TRBD1,TRBV6-6,CASSLSGQDNQPQHF,TGTGCCAGCAGCCTCTCGGGACAGGACAATCAGCCCCAGCATTTT
.,TRBJ2-7,.,TRBV11-3,CASSFSQGYEQYF,TGTGCCAGCAGCTTCTCACAGGGCTACGAGCAGTACTTC
.,TRBJ1-1,.,TRBV2,CASAVTGNTEAFF,TGTGCCAGCGCGGTCACTGGAAACACTGAAGCTTTCTTT
.,TRBJ1-1,.,TRBV7-7,CASSLAQNTEAFF,TGTGCCAGCAGCTTAGCCCAGAACACTGAAGCTTTCTTT
.,TRBJ2-7,TRBD1,TRBV7-2,CASSSRTGGYEQYF,TGTGCCAGCAGCTCCCGGACAGGGGGCTACGAGCAGTACTTC
.,TRBJ2-7,TRBD1,TRBV14,CASSPRRETGLMYF,TGTGCCAGCAGCCCCAGAAGGGAGACAGGGCTTATGTACTTC
once,TRBJ1-2,.,TRBV7-2,CASSPRGARGTF,TGTGCCAGCAGCCCCCGTGGGGCCCGGGGGACCTTC
.,TRBJ2-5,.,TRBV9,CASSVGTTNQETQYF,TGTGCCAGCAGCGTAGGGACAACCAACCAAGAGACCCAGTACTTC
.,TRBJ2-3,TRBD2,TRBV9,CASSVALAGGGDTQYF,TGTGCCAGCAGCGTAGCCCTAGCGGGGGGTGGAGATACGCAGTATTTT
.,TRBJ1-5,.,TRBV29-1,CSATTGTSDSNQPQHF,TGCAGCGCAACGACCGGGACATCAGATAGCAATCAGCCCCAGCATTTT
.,TRBJ2-1,TRBD1,TRBV19,CASRRQGPLDEQFF,TGTGCCAGTAGACGACAGGGTCCGTTGGATGAGCAGTTCTTC
.,TRBJ1-1,TRBD1,TRBV7-2,CASSLGQGDTEAFF,TGTGCCAGCAGCTTAGGCCAGGGGGACACTGAAGCTTTCTTT
.,TRBJ1-5,.,TRBV5-8,CASSFRGYSNQPQHF,TGTGCCAGCAGCTTCCGGGGATATAGCAATCAGCCCCAGCATTTT
.,TRBJ2-3,TRBD2,TRBV14,CASSQVELAGPSTDTQYF,TGTGCCAGCAGCCAAGTGGAACTAGCGGGGCCTAGCACAGATACGCAGTATTTT
once,TRBJ1-3,TRBD1,TRBV9,CASSVDDRVRGNTIYF,TGTGCCAGCAGCGTAGACGACAGGGTGAGAGGAAACACCATATATTTT
.,TRBJ1-2,TRBD1,TRBV19,CASADRGNGYTF,TGTGCCAGTGCTGACAGGGGAAACGGCTACACCTTC
once,TRBJ2-7,TRBD1,TRBV7-9,CASSLPPTGGNEQYF,TGTGCCAGCAGCTTGCCCCCGACAGGGGGCAACGAGCAGTACTTC
.,TRBJ2-5,TRBD1,TRBV4-1,CASSQPGQTQETQYF,TGCGCCAGCAGCCAACCGGGACAGACCCAAGAGACCCAGTACTTC
once,TRBJ2-3,TRBD1,TRBV4-3,CASSRRQGPTDTQYF,TGCGCCAGCAGCCGAAGACAGGGACCGACAGATACGCAGTATTTT